The 21 T cell receptor beta chains below come from one sample, sequenced in a study of T cells in Graves' hyperthyroidism and ophthalmopathy. TCR beta CDR3 regions were amplified from RNA. The HTBI primer set served for first-round RT-PCR of the TCR CDR3. Each CDR3 protein gets one entry after TCRdb re-called the multiplex PCR reads with MiXCR. The data contain 300,000 to 450,000 distinct CDR3 sequences, about 14% of them singletons. The sample taken for sequencing was blood. The receptors come from a woman in her twenties or thirties with Graves' ophthalmopathy.

This sequence joins TRBV19 and TRBJ2-7, with 8 bases matching TRBD1. J lost 2 bases, V lost 11 bases, and 11 bases had no gene match. Germline V lookup: CDR1 LNHDA, CDR2 SQIVND (reference sequence). The CDR3 has 14 residues. CDR3 bases: TGTGCCTCAAACCCCGGGACAGGACCCTACGAGCAGTACTTC. Translation: CASNPGTGPYEQYF.

This clonotype was observed many times. This sequence joins TRBV11-2 and TRBJ1-1; possibly TRBD1 for D (5 bases). The CDR3 totals 12 residues. V lost 7 bases, J lost 7 bases, and 13 bases lay in between. Looked up from germline, CDR1 is SGHAT and CDR2 is FQNNGV. The CDR3 DNA is TGTGCCAGCAACCCTAGGGGAGGTGAAGCTTTCTTT. It specifies CASNPRGGEAFF. Supplemented by reference TRBV11-2 and TRBJ1-1, the full variable domain reads EAGVAQSPRYKIIEKRQSVAFWCNPISGHATLYWYQQILGQGPKLLIQFQNNGVVDDSQLPKDRFSAERLKGVDSTLKIQPAKLEDSAVYLCASNPRGGEAFFGQGTRLTVV.

The table lists this clonotype with many counts. The V and J genes are TRBV2 and TRBJ2-1, with D tentatively TRBD1 (5 bases). The CDR3 has 15 amino acids. The V gene's germline CDR1 is SNHLY and CDR2 FYNNEI. Trimming shortened V by 6 bases and J by 0 bases, and 12 bases separated the two germline ends. CDR3 amino acids: CASRTDHVSYNEQFF. The CDR3 bases are TGTGCCAGCAGGACAGACCATGTCTCCTACAATGAGCAGTTCTTC.

The sample holds many counts of this clonotype. The J gene is TRBJ1-2, the V gene TRBV6-1; 9 bases align to TRBD1. CDR1 MNHNS and CDR2 SASEGT come from the germline V gene. The CDR3 is made up of 16 amino acids. Trimming cost V 2 bases and J 4 bases; bases outside gene matches: 8. The DNA of the CDR3 is TGTGCCAGCAGTGAAATATCTTGGGGACAGGGCTATGGCTACACCTTC. Encoded protein: CASSEISWGQGYGYTF.

This clonotype was observed a handful of times. The CDR3 sequence: CSARDRSGRSGNTIYF. DNA for the CDR3: TGCAGTGCTAGAGATCGATCGGGTCGCTCTGGAAACACCATATATTTT. The chain links TRBV20-1 to TRBJ1-3; D uncertain. This CDR3 region has 16 residues. The V end lost 0 bases, the J end lost 0 bases, and 12 bases lay between the germline ends. Looked up from germline, CDR1 is DFQATT and CDR2 is SNEGSKA (reference sequence).

This clonotype was observed a handful of times. The chain employs TRBV4-2 and TRBJ1-4, with D unclear. V gave up 4 bases and J gave up 0 bases, with 12 bases separating them. The CDR3 runs 16 residues. Germline CDR1 and CDR2: LGHNA and YNFKEQ. CDR3 loop: CASSPSAGTTNEKLFF. The CDR3 bases are TGTGCCAGCAGCCCAAGTGCTGGTACAACTAATGAAAAACTGTTTTTT.

The table lists this clonotype with many counts. This chain uses TRBV30 with TRBJ1-2, with TRBD1 matching over 9 bases. J gave up 7 bases and V 5 bases, and 8 bases lay outside the gene matches. Germline CDR1 reads GTSNPN; CDR2 reads SVGIG (reference sequence). The CDR3 runs to 13 residues. CDR3 DNA sequence: TGTGCCTGGGAATACAGGGGGCTTGGTGGCTACACCTTC. It translates to CAWEYRGLGGYTF.

This clonotype was seen ten or more times. The gene calls are TRBV2 and TRBJ1-4, with 9 bases lining up with TRBD1. The CDR3 sequence is 12 residues long. J was trimmed by 7 bases and V by 8 bases; bases with no gene match: 2. CDR1 and CDR2 from the germline V gene are SNHLY and FYNNEI. CDR3 in DNA: TGTGCCAGCGGGACAGGGCTTGAAAAACTGTTTTTT. This gives the protein CASGTGLEKLFF. The variable domain in full, completed from reference TRBV2 and TRBJ1-4, reads EPEVTQTPSHQVTQMGQEVILRCVPISNHLYFYWYRQILGQKVEFLVSFYNNEISEKSEIFDDQFSVERPDGSNFTLKIRSTKLEDSAMYFCASGTGLEKLFFGSGTQLSVL.

The sample holds many counts of this clonotype. The chain joins TRBV15 to TRBJ1-1; D may be TRBD1 (5 bases). Germline CDR1 and CDR2: LNHNV and YYDKDF (reference sequence). The ends were cut back, 4 bases at V and 8 bases at J, with 20 bases in the middle. This CDR3 comprises 15 residues. This CDR3 reads CATSTPIGTAGEAFF. Here the CDR3 DNA reads TGTGCCACCAGCACCCCCATCGGGACTGCTGGAGAAGCTTTCTTT.

This clonotype was observed many times. V usage is TRBV7-2 and J usage is TRBJ2-7; TRBD1 aligns across 8 bases. The CDR3 loop spans 14 amino acids. J gave up 2 bases and V 7 bases, and 7 bases lay outside the gene matches. Germline lookup yields CDR1 SGHTA and CDR2 FQGNSA. The CDR3 spells CASTPGTGTYEQYF. CDR3 nucleotide sequence: TGTGCCAGCACCCCGGGGACAGGAACCTACGAGCAGTACTTC.

The rearrangement links TRBV30 to TRBJ2-1; D perhaps matches TRBD2 (5 bases). V lost 5 bases and J 6 bases, leaving 11 bases between the germline ends. Germline V gene lookup returns CDR1 GTSNPN and CDR2 SVGIG (reference sequence). This CDR3 contains 12 residues. CDR3 nucleotide sequence: TGTGCCTGGGGCCTACTAGGCAATGAGCAGTTCTTC. Amino acid sequence: CAWGLLGNEQFF. Full variable domain (rest looked up from reference TRBV30 and TRBJ2-1): SQTIHQWPATLVQPVGSPLSLECTVEGTSNPNLYWYRQAAGRGLQLLFYSVGIGQISSEVPQNLSASRPQDRQFILSSKKLLLSDSGFYLCAWGLLGNEQFFGPGTRLTVL.

This clonotype was detected many times. The rearrangement joins TRBV3-1 to TRBJ1-2; D remains ambiguous. This CDR3 region has 16 residues. In germline, CDR1 is LGHDT, CDR2 YNNKEL (reference sequence). Deletions cut 5 bases from V and 5 bases from J, with 21 bases between. CDR3 amino acids: CASSNSHSIPGYGYTF. The CDR3 nucleotides are TGTGCCAGCAGCAATTCCCACAGCATACCGGGGTATGGCTACACCTTC.

In this sample, this clonotype turned up many times. The chain has TRBV20-1 and TRBJ2-7, with 14 bases lining up with TRBD2. The CDR3 length is 17 residues. V lost 0 bases, J lost 4 bases, and 8 bases stayed unmatched. Germline loops: CDR1 DFQATT, CDR2 SNEGSKA (reference sequence). The CDR3 sequence is CSAREGLAGAGLYEQYF. Written as DNA, the CDR3 is TGCAGTGCTAGAGAGGGACTAGCGGGGGCCGGGCTATACGAGCAGTACTTC.

This clonotype was found many times. The rearrangement joins TRBV12-3 or TRBV12-4 to TRBJ1-2; no firm D call. The CDR3 contains 12 residues. Trimming took off 5 bases at V and 5 bases at J, with 9 bases between the two ends. CDR3 in DNA: TGTGCCAGCAGTCTCATTCCATATGGCTACACCTTC. It specifies CASSLIPYGYTF.

This clonotype occurred many times. The chain employs TRBV20-1 and TRBJ2-1, with D possibly matching TRBD1 (7 bases). CDR3 length equals 14 residues. V lost 3 bases to trimming and J lost 9 bases, with 18 bases between them. From germline, CDR1 is DFQATT and CDR2 SNEGSKA (reference sequence). CDR3 sequence (DNA): TGCAGTGCTAGGGCTAGCGAGGGGGCTTTTGAGCAGTTCTTC. Its translation: CSARASEGAFEQFF.

This clonotype showed up many times. The chain joins TRBV30 to TRBJ1-6, with D unresolved. The germline V gene encodes CDR1 GTSNPN and CDR2 SVGIG (reference sequence). CDR3 size: 13 residues. Written as DNA, the CDR3 is TGTGCGTTGGAGTTCACCTTTAATTCACCCCTCCACTTT. As protein: CALEFTFNSPLHF.

This chain uses TRBV20-1 with TRBJ2-2; TRBD1 or TRBD2 may be the D gene (7 bases each). This CDR3 contains 19 residues. The V end lost 3 bases, the J end lost 0 bases, and 23 bases lay between the germline ends. CDR1 DFQATT and CDR2 SNEGSKA come from the germline V gene (reference sequence). For the CDR3, the DNA is TGCAGTGCTAGTCAGGCAGGGGGGGGACCAACGGCGAACACCGGGGAGCTGTTTTTT. Translated: CSASQAGGGPTANTGELFF.

This clonotype has a count of ten or more. The chain recombines TRBV7-8 with TRBJ2-3, with 7 positions matching TRBD2. Trimming took 4 bases from V and 2 from J; bases not matched to a gene: 12. Per the germline V gene, CDR1 is SGHVS and CDR2 is FQNEAQ. The CDR3 extends over 17 amino acids. The CDR3 spells CASSSPSYGGITDTQYF. For the CDR3, the DNA is TGTGCCAGCAGCTCACCGAGTTACGGGGGGATCACAGATACGCAGTATTTT.

This clonotype was observed a handful of times. The chain combines TRBV7-8 with TRBJ2-7; 9 bases agree with TRBD1. CDR3 length: 14 amino acids. CDR1 SGHVS and CDR2 FQNEAQ come from the germline V gene. Germline trimming cut 3 bases from V and 2 bases from J; bases unmatched to any gene: 2. The DNA for the CDR3 is TGTGCCAGCAGCTTGGACAGGGGAACCTACGAGCAGTACTTC. Protein: CASSLDRGTYEQYF.

This clonotype has a count of ten or more. J is TRBJ1-2 and V is TRBV7-6; TRBD1 is a possible D gene (6 bases). Germline CDR1 is SGHVS and CDR2 is FNYEAQ. The V end was cut by 2 bases, the J end by 0 bases, with 19 bases between. The CDR3 covers 18 residues. The CDR3 bases are TGTGCCAGCAGCTTAAGTTACAGGGACACCTCTTCTAACTATGGCTACACCTTC. It is translated as CASSLSYRDTSSNYGYTF.

In its sample, this clonotype was seen many times. The chain is built from TRBV20-1 and TRBJ2-6; tentative D call: TRBD1 (7 bases). V gave up 3 bases and J gave up 0 bases, with 12 bases separating them. The germline gives CDR1 DFQATT, CDR2 SNEGSKA (reference sequence). The CDR3 contains 16 residues. CDR3 loop: CSAREGAGSGANVLTF. The CDR3 region has the DNA TGCAGTGCTAGGGAGGGGGCTGGCTCTGGGGCCAACGTCCTGACTTTC.